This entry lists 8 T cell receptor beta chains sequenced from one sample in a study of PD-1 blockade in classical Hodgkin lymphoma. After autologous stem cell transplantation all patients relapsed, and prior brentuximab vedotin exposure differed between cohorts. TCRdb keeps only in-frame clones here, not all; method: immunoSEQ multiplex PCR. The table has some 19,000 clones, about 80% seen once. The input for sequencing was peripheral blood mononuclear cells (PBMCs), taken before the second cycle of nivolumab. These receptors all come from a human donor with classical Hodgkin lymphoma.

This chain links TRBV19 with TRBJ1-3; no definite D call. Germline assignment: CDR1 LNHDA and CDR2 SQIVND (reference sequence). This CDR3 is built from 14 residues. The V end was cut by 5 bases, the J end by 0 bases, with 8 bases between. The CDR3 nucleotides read TGTGCCAGTAGTTTACGGACCTCTGGAAACACCATATATTTT. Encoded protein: CASSLRTSGNTIYF.

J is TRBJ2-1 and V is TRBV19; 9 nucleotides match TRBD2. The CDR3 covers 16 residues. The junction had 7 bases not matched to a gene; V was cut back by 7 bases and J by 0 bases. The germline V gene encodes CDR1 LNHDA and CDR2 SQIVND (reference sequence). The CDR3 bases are TGTGCCAGTACTCCCCGGACTAGCGTCTCCTACAATGAGCAGTTCTTC. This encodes CASTPRTSVSYNEQFF. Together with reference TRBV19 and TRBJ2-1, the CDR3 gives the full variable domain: DGGITQSPKYLFRKEGQNVTLSCEQNLNHDAMYWYRQDPGQGLRLIYYSQIVNDFQKGDIAEGYSVSREKKESFPLTVTSAQKNPTAFYLCASTPRTSVSYNEQFFGPGTRLTVL.

The CDR3 DNA is TGTGCCAGCAGTGAATCTAGGAGGGCCCCTTATGGCTACACCTTC. Translated, it gives CASSESRRAPYGYTF. This chain links TRBV25-1 with TRBJ1-2; D gene uncertain. Trimming took off 1 base at V and 5 bases at J, with 14 bases between the two ends. Germline V gene data show CDR1 as MGHDK and CDR2 as SYGVNS. The CDR3 has 15 residues.

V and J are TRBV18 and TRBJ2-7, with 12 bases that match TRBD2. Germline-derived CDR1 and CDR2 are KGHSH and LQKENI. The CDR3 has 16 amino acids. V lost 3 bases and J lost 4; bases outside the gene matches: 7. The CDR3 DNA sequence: TGTGCCAGCTCACCGTCTAGCGGGGGGGCTTTTTACGAGCAGTACTTC. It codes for CASSPSSGGAFYEQYF.

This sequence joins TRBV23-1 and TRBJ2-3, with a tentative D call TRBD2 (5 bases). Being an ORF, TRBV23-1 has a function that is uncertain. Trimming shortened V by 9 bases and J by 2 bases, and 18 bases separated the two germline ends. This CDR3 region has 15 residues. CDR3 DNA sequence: TGCGCCAGGACCCAAGAGACTACCTTCACAGATACGCAGTATTTT. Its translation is CARTQETTFTDTQYF.

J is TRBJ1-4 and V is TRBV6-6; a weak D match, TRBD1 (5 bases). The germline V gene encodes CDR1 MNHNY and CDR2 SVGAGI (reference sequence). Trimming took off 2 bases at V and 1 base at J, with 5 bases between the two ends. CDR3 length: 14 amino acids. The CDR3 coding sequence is TGTGCCAGCAGTTACAGGGGAACTAATGAAAAACTGTTTTTT. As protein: CASSYRGTNEKLFF.

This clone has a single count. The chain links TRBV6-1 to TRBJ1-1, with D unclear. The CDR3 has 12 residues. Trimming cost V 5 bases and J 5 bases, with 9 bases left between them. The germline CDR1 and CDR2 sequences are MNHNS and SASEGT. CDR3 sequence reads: CASSSRSTEAFF. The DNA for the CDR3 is TGTGCCAGCAGTTCCCGATCTACTGAAGCTTTCTTT.

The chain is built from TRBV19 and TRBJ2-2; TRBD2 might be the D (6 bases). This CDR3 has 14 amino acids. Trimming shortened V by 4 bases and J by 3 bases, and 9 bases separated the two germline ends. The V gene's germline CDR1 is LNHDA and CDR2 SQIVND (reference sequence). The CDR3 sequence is CASSRTKYTGELFF. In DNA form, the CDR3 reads TGTGCCAGTAGTAGGACTAAATACACCGGGGAGCTGTTTTTT.